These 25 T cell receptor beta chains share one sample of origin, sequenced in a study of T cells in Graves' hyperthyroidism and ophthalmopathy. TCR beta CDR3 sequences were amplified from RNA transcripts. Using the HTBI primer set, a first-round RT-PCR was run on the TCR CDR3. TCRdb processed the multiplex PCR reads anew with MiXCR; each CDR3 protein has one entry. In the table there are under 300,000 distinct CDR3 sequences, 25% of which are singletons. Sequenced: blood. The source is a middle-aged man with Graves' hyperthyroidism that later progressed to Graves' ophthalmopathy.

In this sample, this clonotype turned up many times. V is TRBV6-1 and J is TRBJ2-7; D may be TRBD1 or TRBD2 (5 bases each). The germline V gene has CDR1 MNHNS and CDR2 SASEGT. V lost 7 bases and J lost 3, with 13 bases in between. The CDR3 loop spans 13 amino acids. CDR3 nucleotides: TGTGCCAGCATTGGGGGTACACTCTACGAGCAGTACTTC. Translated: CASIGGTLYEQYF.

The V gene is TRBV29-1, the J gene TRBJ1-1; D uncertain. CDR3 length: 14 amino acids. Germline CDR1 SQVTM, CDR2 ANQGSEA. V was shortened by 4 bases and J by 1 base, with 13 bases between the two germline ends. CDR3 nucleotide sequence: TGCAGCGTTGTCGTACAGCCCTCGAACACTGAAGCTTTCTTT. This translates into CSVVVQPSNTEAFF.

The CDR3 nucleotides are TGTGCCAGCAGCTTGCAGGGGGGTGGTTTCGCTGAAGCTTTCTTT. Its translation: CASSLQGGGFAEAFF. The genes are TRBV7-4 and TRBJ1-1, with 7 bases fitting TRBD1. The junction had 10 bases not matched to a gene; V was cut back by 3 bases and J by 6 bases. CDR3 length equals 15 residues. Germline V gene data show CDR1 as SGHVT and CDR2 as SQSDAQ.

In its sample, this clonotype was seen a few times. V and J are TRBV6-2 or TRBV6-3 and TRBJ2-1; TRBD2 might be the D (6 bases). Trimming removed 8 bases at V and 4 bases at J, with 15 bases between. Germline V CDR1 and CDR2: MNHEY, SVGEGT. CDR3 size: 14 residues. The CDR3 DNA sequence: TGTGCCAGCTCCTTCCCGACTAGTTACAATGAGCAGTTCTTC. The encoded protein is CASSFPTSYNEQFF.

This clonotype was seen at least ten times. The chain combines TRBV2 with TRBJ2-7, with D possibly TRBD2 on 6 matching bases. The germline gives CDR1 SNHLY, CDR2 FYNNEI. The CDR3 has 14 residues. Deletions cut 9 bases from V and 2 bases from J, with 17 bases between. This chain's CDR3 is CASSGSPGAYEQYF. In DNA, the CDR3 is TGTGCCAGTTCCGGGAGTCCCGGCGCCTACGAGCAGTACTTC. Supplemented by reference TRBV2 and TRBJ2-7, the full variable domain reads EPEVTQTPSHQVTQMGQEVILRCVPISNHLYFYWYRQILGQKVEFLVSFYNNEISEKSEIFDDQFSVERPDGSNFTLKIRSTKLEDSAMYFCASSGSPGAYEQYFGPGTRLTVT.

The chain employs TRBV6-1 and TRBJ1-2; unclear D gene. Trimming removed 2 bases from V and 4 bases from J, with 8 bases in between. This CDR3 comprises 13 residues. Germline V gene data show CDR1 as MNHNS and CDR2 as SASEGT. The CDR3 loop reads CASSELQFYGYTF. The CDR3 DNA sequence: TGTGCCAGCAGTGAATTACAGTTCTATGGCTACACCTTC.

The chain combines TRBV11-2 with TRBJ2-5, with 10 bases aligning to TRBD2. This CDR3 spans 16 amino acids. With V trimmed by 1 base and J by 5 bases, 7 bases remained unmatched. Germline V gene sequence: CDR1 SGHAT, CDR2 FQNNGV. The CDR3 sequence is CASSLVMSGGVETQYF. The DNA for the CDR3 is TGTGCCAGCAGCTTAGTTATGAGCGGGGGGGTGGAGACCCAGTACTTC.

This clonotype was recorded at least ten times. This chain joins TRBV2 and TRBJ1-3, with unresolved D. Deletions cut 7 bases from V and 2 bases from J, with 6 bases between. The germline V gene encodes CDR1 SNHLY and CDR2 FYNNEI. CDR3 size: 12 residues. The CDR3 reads CASKAAGNTIYF. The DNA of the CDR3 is TGTGCCAGCAAGGCCGCTGGAAACACCATATATTTT.

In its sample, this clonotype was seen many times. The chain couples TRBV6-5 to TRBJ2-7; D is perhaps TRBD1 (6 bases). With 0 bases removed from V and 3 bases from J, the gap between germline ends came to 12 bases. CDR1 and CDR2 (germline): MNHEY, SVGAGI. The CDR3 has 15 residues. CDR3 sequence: CASSYSPRGGYEQYF. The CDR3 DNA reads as TGTGCCAGCAGTTACTCCCCGAGAGGGGGCTACGAGCAGTACTTC.

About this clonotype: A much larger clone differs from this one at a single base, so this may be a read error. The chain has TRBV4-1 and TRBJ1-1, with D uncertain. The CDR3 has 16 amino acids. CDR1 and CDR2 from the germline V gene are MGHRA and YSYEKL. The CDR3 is CASRQDRLGPGTEAFF. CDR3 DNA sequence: TGCGCCAGCAGGCAAGACCGCTTAGGTCCCGGCACTGAAGCTTTCTTT.

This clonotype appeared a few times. This CDR3 reads CASSSRQEYSNQPQHF. In nucleotides, the CDR3 is TGTGCCAGTAGTTCCCGACAGGAATATAGCAATCAGCCCCAGCATTTT. The V call is TRBV19, the J call TRBJ1-5; D is perhaps TRBD1 (6 bases). This CDR3 contains 16 residues. Trimming removed 5 bases at V and 0 bases at J, with 14 bases between. Germline assignment: CDR1 LNHDA and CDR2 SQIVND (reference sequence).

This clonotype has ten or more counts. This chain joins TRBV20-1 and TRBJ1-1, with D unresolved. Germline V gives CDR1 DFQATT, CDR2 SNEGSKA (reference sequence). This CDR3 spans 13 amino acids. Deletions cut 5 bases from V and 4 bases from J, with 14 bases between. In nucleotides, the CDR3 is TGCAGTGCTCGGAATCCTAAGGGCACTGAAGCTTTCTTT. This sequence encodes CSARNPKGTEAFF.

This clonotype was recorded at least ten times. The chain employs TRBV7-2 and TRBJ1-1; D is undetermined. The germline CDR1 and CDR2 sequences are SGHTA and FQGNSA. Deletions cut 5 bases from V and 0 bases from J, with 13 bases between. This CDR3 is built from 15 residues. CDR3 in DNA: TGTGCCAGCAGCCTGGGGTTTACGGTGAACACTGAAGCTTTCTTT. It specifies CASSLGFTVNTEAFF.

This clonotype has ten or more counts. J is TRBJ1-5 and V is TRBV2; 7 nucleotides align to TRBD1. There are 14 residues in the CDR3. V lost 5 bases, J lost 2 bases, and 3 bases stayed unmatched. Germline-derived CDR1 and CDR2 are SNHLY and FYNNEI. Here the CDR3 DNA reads TGTGCCAGCAGTCCCGACAGGGGCAATCAGCCCCAGCATTTT. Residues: CASSPDRGNQPQHF.

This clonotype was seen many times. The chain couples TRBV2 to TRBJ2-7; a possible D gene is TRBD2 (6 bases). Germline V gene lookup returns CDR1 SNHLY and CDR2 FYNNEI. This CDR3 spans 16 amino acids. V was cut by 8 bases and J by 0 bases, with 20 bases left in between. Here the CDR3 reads CASDRRGMLSSYEQYF. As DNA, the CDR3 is TGTGCCAGCGATCGACGGGGGATGTTGAGCTCCTACGAGCAGTACTTC.

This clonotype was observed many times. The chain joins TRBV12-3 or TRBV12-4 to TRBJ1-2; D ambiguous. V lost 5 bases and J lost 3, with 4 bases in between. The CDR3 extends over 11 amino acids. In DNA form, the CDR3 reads TGTGCCAGCAGTGGGGACTATGGCTACACCTTC. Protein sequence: CASSGDYGYTF.

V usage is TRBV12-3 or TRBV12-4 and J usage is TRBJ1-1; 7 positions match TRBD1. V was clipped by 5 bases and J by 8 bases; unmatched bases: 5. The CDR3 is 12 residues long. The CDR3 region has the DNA TGTGCCAGCAGTCCTCGACAGGGCGAAGCTTTCTTT. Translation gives CASSPRQGEAFF.

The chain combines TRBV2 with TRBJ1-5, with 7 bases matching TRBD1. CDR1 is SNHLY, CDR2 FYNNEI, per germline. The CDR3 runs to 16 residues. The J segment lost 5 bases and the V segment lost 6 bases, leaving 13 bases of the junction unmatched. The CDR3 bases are TGTGCCAGCAGGGATTGGGACAGCCCAGTTGATCAGCCCCAGCATTTT. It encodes CASRDWDSPVDQPQHF.

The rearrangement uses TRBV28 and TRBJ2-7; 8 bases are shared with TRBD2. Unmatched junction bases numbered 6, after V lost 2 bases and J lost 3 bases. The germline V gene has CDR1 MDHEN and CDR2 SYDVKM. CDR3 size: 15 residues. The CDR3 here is CASSLGAGDYYEQYF. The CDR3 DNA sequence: TGTGCCAGCAGTTTAGGAGCGGGAGACTACTACGAGCAGTACTTC.

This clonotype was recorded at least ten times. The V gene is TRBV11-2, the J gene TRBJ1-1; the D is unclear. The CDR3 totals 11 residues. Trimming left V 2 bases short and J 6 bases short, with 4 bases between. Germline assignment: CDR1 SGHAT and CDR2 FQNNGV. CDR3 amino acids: CASSLTSEAFF. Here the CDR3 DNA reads TGTGCCAGCAGCTTAACGTCTGAAGCTTTCTTT.

The CDR3 loop is CSALGTSNRLGEQYF. The CDR3 bases are TGCAGTGCTCTAGGGACTAGCAATCGCCTGGGCGAGCAGTACTTC. The gene calls are TRBV20-1 and TRBJ2-7; TRBD2 matches 9 bases. The CDR3 contains 15 residues. Germline V gene data show CDR1 as DFQATT and CDR2 as SNEGSKA (reference sequence). V lost 5 bases and J lost 6; bases outside the gene matches: 14.

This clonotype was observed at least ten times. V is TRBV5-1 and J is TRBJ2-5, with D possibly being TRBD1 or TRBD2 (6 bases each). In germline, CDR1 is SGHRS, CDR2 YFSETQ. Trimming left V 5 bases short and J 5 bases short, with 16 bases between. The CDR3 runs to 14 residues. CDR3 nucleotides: TGCGCCAGCAGGTCGGACAGTCGGGGGGAGACCCAGTACTTC. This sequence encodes CASRSDSRGETQYF.

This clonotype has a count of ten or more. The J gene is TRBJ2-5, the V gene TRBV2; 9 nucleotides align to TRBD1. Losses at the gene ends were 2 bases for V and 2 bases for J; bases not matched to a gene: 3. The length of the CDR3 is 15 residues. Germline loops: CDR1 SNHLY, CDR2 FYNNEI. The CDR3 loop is CASSEWGTGQETQYF. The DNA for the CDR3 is TGTGCCAGCAGTGAATGGGGGACAGGGCAAGAGACCCAGTACTTC.

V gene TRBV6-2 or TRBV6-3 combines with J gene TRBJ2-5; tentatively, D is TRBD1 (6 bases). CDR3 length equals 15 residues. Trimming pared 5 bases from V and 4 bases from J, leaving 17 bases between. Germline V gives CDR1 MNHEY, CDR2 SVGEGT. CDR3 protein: CASSRRQGLGETQYF. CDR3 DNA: TGTGCCAGCAGTCGCCGGCAGGGGCTGGGAGAGACCCAGTACTTC.

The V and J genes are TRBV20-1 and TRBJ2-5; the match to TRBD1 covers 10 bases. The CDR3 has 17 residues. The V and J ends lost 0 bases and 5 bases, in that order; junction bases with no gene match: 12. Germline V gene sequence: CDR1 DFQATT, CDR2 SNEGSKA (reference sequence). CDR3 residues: CSAREPNDRGLKETQYF. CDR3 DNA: TGCAGTGCTAGAGAACCGAACGACAGGGGGCTGAAGGAGACCCAGTACTTC.